At least ten counts were recorded for the clone carrying this T cell receptor (beta chain). What it binds is unknown. The sample originates from a study of T cells in Graves' hyperthyroidism and ophthalmopathy. Amplification targeted TCR beta CDR3 regions from RNA transcripts. RT-PCR in the first round (using the HTBI primer set) targeted the TCR CDR3. MiXCR was run by TCRdb on the multiplex PCR reads, yielding one entry per CDR3 protein. The sample records 550,000 to 700,000 distinct CDR3 sequences, around 15% being singletons. Active moderate-to-severe ophthalmopathy, Clinical Activity Score at least 3, NOSPECS at least 4, under 3 months' duration. Clinical symptoms, serum thyroxine, TRAb, thyroid ultrasound and orbital computed tomography established diagnosis. Whole-study findings and limits: Researchers found most expanded thyroid clonotypes above 0.001 in blood as well. The authors' 13 V-J model separated ophthalmopathy from stable hyperthyroidism.

After removal of 5 bases from V and 6 bases from J, the junction contained 6 bases not matched to a gene. Germline V lookup: CDR1 SEHNR, CDR2 FQNEAQ (reference sequence). The CDR3 consists of 14 residues. Sequencing was performed on blood. The chain carries TRBV7-9 and TRBJ2-7; TRBD2 matches at 11 bases. The sequence came from a woman aged 40 to 50 with Graves' ophthalmopathy. The CDR3 bases are TGTGCCAGCAGCGAACTAGCGGGAGCCCTCGAGCAGTACTTC. Protein: CASSELAGALEQYF.